The 9 T cell receptor beta chains given below trace back to one sample, sequenced in a study of blood T cells in healthy people across ages. Primers used in a second PCR of about 7 to 12 cycles were a sample-barcoded 5' primer and a J-beta primer mix. TCRdb recomputed calls from the 5' RACE reads with MiXCR, one row per CDR3 protein. The table has about 1 million distinct CDR3 sequences, more than 40% seen once; the top ten hold 18%. Sequencing input: blood. These receptors were taken from a woman aged 55-69 years in good health.

The chain recombines TRBV7-9 with TRBJ2-7; 9 bases map to TRBD1. The closer fit of TRBJ2-4 to the DNA end suggests the J call may be wrong. This CDR3 is built from 15 residues. Germline assignment: CDR1 SEHNR and CDR2 FQNEAQ (reference sequence). For the CDR3, the DNA is TGTGCCAGCAGCCGGTCCGGGACAGGGAGGAACATTCAGTACTTC. Its protein is CASSRSGTGRNIQYF.

This clonotype was seen a handful of times. The chain uses TRBV2 and TRBJ1-5; D is uncertain. Germline V CDR1 and CDR2: SNHLY, FYNNEI. Deletions cut 4 bases from V and 0 bases from J, with 7 bases between. This CDR3 region has 14 residues. Here the CDR3 reads CASSAGYSNQPQHF. CDR3 sequence (DNA): TGTGCCAGCAGTGCCGGGTATAGCAATCAGCCCCAGCATTTT.

This clonotype came up a few times. The chain couples TRBV29-1 to TRBJ1-2; a possible D gene is TRBD1 (6 bases). The CDR3 has 14 residues. Trimming stripped 8 bases from V and 2 bases from J, with 18 bases between. Germline V gene lookup returns CDR1 SQVTM and CDR2 ANQGSEA. CDR3 region: CSSTGGARNYGYTF. CDR3 nucleotide sequence: TGCAGCTCAACCGGGGGCGCGCGAAACTATGGCTACACCTTC.

This clonotype came up a few times. The chain combines TRBV5-1 with TRBJ2-7; 9 bases fit TRBD2. Germline CDR1 reads SGHRS; CDR2 reads YFSETQ. V shed 8 bases, J shed 5 bases, and the junction held 8 bases outside the gene matches. The CDR3 contains 13 residues. The CDR3 region is CASRQLAGDEQYF. As DNA, the CDR3 is TGCGCCAGTCGACAGTTAGCGGGAGACGAGCAGTACTTC.

This clonotype was seen only a few times. This chain joins TRBV20-1 and TRBJ2-1; D gene unclear. The CDR3 is 11 residues long. Germline V gives CDR1 DFQATT, CDR2 SNEGSKA (reference sequence). The V gene lost 6 bases and the J gene lost 9 bases, with 12 bases spanning the gap. CDR3 sequence: CSADRTGEQFF. In nucleotides, the CDR3 is TGCAGTGCAGACCGTACGGGTGAGCAGTTCTTC.

V is TRBV9 and J is TRBJ2-7, with D unresolved. The ends were cut back, 10 bases at V and 5 bases at J, with 13 bases in the middle. This CDR3 has 11 amino acids. Looked up from germline, CDR1 is SGDLS and CDR2 is YYNGEE. CDR3 region: CASGDFHEQYF. In DNA form, the CDR3 reads TGTGCCTCCGGCGACTTCCACGAGCAGTACTTC.

This clonotype was found a few times. The chain recombines TRBV7-9 with TRBJ2-1; D uncertain. This CDR3 is 15 amino acids long. V shed 3 bases and J shed 5 bases, with 14 bases lying between them. CDR1 and CDR2 from the germline V gene are SEHNR and FQNEAQ (reference sequence). The CDR3 is CASSFPIRKDNEQFF. CDR3 bases: TGTGCCAGCAGCTTTCCCATCAGAAAAGACAATGAGCAGTTCTTC. Looking up the rest from reference TRBV7-9 and TRBJ2-1 gives the full variable domain: DTGVSQNPRHKITKRGQNVTFRCDPISEHNRLYWYRQTLGQGPEFLTYFQNEAQLEKSRLLSDRFSAERPKGSFSTLEIQRTEQGDSAMYLCASSFPIRKDNEQFFGPGTRLTVL.

This chain connects TRBV6-5 to TRBJ1-2, with D perhaps TRBD1 (6 bases). There are 13 residues in the CDR3. V gave up 5 bases and J gave up 4 bases, with 11 bases separating them. Germline lookup yields CDR1 MNHEY and CDR2 SVGAGI. The CDR3: CASSRDRPYGYTF. The CDR3 region has the DNA TGTGCCAGCAGTCGCGACAGGCCCTATGGCTACACCTTC.

J is TRBJ2-5 and V is TRBV15, with D tentatively TRBD1 or TRBD2 (5 bases each). The V gene lost 4 bases and the J gene lost 2 bases, with 14 bases spanning the gap. CDR1 and CDR2 from the germline V gene are LNHNV and YYDKDF (reference sequence). This CDR3 contains 15 residues. CDR3 coding DNA: TGTGCCACCAGCAATACCGGGACGGTACAAGAGACCCAGTACTTC. As protein: CATSNTGTVQETQYF.